The next 15 T cell receptor beta chains were all read from a single sample in a study of identical twins. TCRdb re-called the 5' RACE reads through MiXCR, storing one row per CDR3 protein. The sample has about 460,000 distinct CDR3 sequences; about 14% are singletons. The same data also went into a second study, on yellow fever vaccine responses in identical twins.

Specimen: CD4+ T cells sorted from blood. The receptors were sampled from a woman aged 18-29 years in good health.

The chain recombines TRBV28 with TRBJ2-5, with a weak D call TRBD2 (5 bases). Germline V CDR1 and CDR2: MDHEN, SYDVKM. V lost 1 base to trimming and J lost 7 bases, with 16 bases between them. The CDR3 spans 15 residues. The CDR3 DNA follows: TGTGCCAGCAGTTTATCGTGGACCCCGAGCGGGACCCAGTACTTC. This sequence encodes CASSLSWTPSGTQYF.

This clonotype came up a few times. This sequence joins TRBV5-1 and TRBJ1-1, with 11 bases identical to TRBD1. The CDR3 contains 14 residues. Germline-derived CDR1 and CDR2 are SGHRS and YFSETQ. V dropped 4 bases and J dropped 4; count of bases not matched to a gene: 3. CDR3 sequence (DNA): TGCGCCAGCAGCGAGGGGACAGGGGGCACTGAAGCTTTCTTT. It yields the protein CASSEGTGGTEAFF.

The chain joins TRBV7-9 to TRBJ2-7; 7 bases fit TRBD1. The germline V gene has CDR1 SEHNR and CDR2 FQNEAQ (reference sequence). J gave up 7 bases and V 1 base, and 4 bases lay outside the gene matches. This CDR3 comprises 13 residues. CDR3 DNA sequence: TGTGCCAGCAGCTTAGGCGACAGGGTGGAGCAGTACTTC. It codes for CASSLGDRVEQYF.

This clonotype came up a few times. V usage is TRBV20-1 and J usage is TRBJ2-1, with TRBD1 identical over 11 bases. The trim removed 3 bases at V and 8 bases at J, leaving 9 bases unmatched. There are 15 residues in the CDR3. CDR1 and CDR2 (germline): DFQATT, SNEGSKA (reference sequence). The CDR3 protein is CSARGPGQGVYEQFF. The DNA of the CDR3 is TGCAGTGCTAGGGGACCGGGACAGGGGGTCTATGAGCAGTTCTTC.

The rearrangement joins TRBV4-1 to TRBJ2-1, with 10 bases lining up with TRBD2. CDR1 and CDR2 (germline): MGHRA, YSYEKL. This CDR3 spans 16 amino acids. The V segment lost 1 base and the J segment 6 bases; nucleotides outside the gene matches: 6. In DNA form, the CDR3 reads TGCGCCAGCAGCCAAGGGGGTAGCGGGAGGTTCAATGAGCAGTTCTTC. This codes for CASSQGGSGRFNEQFF.

V and J are TRBV12-3 or TRBV12-4 and TRBJ1-5, with 12 bases lining up with TRBD1. The CDR3 has 14 residues. V dropped 6 bases and J dropped 3; count of bases not matched to a gene: 0. The CDR3 region is CASRGQGANQPQHF. The CDR3 DNA reads TGTGCCAGCAGGGGACAGGGGGCCAATCAGCCCCAGCATTTT.

This clonotype was seen at least ten times. The chain employs TRBV6-2 or TRBV6-3 and TRBJ2-7; the D is unclear. The CDR3 runs 11 residues. Germline assignment: CDR1 MNHEY and CDR2 SVGEGT. The germline V and J ends were trimmed by 2 bases and 5 bases, with 4 bases remaining between them. CDR3 DNA sequence: TGTGCCAGCAGTTACGGGGACGAGCAGTACTTC. Amino acid sequence: CASSYGDEQYF.

This clonotype has more than one count but fewer than ten. This chain connects TRBV5-1 to TRBJ2-3; D is perhaps TRBD2 (6 bases). The CDR3 length is 13 residues. Germline CDR1 SGHRS, CDR2 YFSETQ. V was trimmed by 4 bases and J by 3 bases, leaving 9 bases between them. Here the CDR3 reads CASSPGDTDTQYF. The CDR3 DNA follows: TGCGCCAGCAGCCCGGGAGATACAGATACGCAGTATTTT.

This clonotype was seen a few times. This rearrangement joins TRBV18 to TRBJ2-3; D is possibly TRBD2 (5 bases). CDR3 length equals 14 residues. The germline CDR1 and CDR2 sequences are KGHSH and LQKENI. The V gene lost 3 bases and the J gene lost 6 bases, with 13 bases spanning the gap. The CDR3 loop reads CASSPAGGRDTQYF. CDR3 DNA: TGTGCCAGCTCACCGGCAGGAGGTCGCGATACGCAGTATTTT.

Notes on this clonotype: One junction end does not reproduce the germline sequence, and a read error may be involved. This chain links TRBV28 with TRBJ2-2; 7 bases align to TRBD2. CDR1 and CDR2 (germline): MDHEN, SYDVKM. The CDR3 totals 18 residues. CDR3 sequence: CAGSFKPFITGGTGELFF. CDR3 in DNA: TGTGCCGGCAGTTTCAAACCTTTCATTACCGGGGGGACCGGGGAGCTGTTTTTT.

The sample holds many counts of this clonotype. The chain has TRBV7-9 and TRBJ2-7, with TRBD1 identical over 9 bases. The CDR3 has 13 residues. After removal of 3 bases from V and 6 bases from J, the junction contained 3 bases not matched to a gene. Germline CDR1 and CDR2: SEHNR and FQNEAQ (reference sequence). CDR3 loop: CASSLDRGTEQYF. The CDR3 coding sequence is TGTGCCAGCAGCTTGGACAGGGGAACCGAGCAGTACTTC.

The rearrangement links TRBV9 to TRBJ2-7, with D unclear. Trimming stripped 7 bases from V and 7 bases from J, with 21 bases between. Germline CDR1 is SGDLS and CDR2 is YYNGEE. The CDR3 is 14 residues long. The CDR3 region has the DNA TGTGCCAGCGCCCCGTTTTCTATCGCGAGGGAGCAGTACTTC. Translation: CASAPFSIAREQYF.

This rearrangement joins TRBV6-2 or TRBV6-3 to TRBJ2-6, with 7 bases lining up with TRBD1. The junction had 10 bases not matched to a gene; V was cut back by 8 bases and J by 0 bases. The length of the CDR3 is 17 residues. The germline V gene encodes CDR1 MNHEY and CDR2 SVGEGT. The DNA of the CDR3 is TGTGCCAGCGAATCACGGGACAGCCACTCTGGGGCCAACGTCCTGACTTTC. Translated: CASESRDSHSGANVLTF.

Ten or more counts support this clonotype. The genes are TRBV29-1 and TRBJ1-1; tentative D call: TRBD1 (5 bases). Trimming removed 4 bases from V and 0 bases from J, with 12 bases in between. From germline, CDR1 is SQVTM and CDR2 ANQGSEA. The CDR3 is made up of 14 amino acids. This CDR3 is CSVGRGLMNTEAFF. CDR3 DNA: TGCAGCGTTGGAAGGGGTCTCATGAACACTGAAGCTTTCTTT.

The chain carries TRBV4-3 and TRBJ2-3; D ambiguous. Germline assignment: CDR1 LGHNA and CDR2 YSLEER. Trimming shortened V by 1 base and J by 8 bases, and 7 bases separated the two germline ends. This CDR3 region has 12 residues. Here the CDR3 reads CASSQGRGTQYF. The CDR3 nucleotides are TGCGCCAGCAGCCAAGGCCGTGGTACGCAGTATTTT.